A selection of T cell receptor beta chains follows, all from one sample in a study of shared clonotypes between healthy human individuals. Assay: immunoSEQ multiplex PCR; the TCRdb copy retains only in-frame clones and omits some. The sample shows around 2.5 million clones, approximately 93% of them seen only once. The sample consisted of naive CD4+ T cells from PBMCs. The receptors stem from a man between 18 and 35 years old in good health. Some clones in this sample may be carry-over from other donors' samples. CDR3s include the opening cysteine and the closing phenylalanine or tryptophan. Fields, in order: J gene, V gene, D gene, CDR3 DNA, CDR3 protein. D genes are given only for firm matches.

TRBJ2-7 TRBV11-2 TRBD2 TGTGCCAGCAGCTCGGGACTAGCACTGGTCGAGCAGTACTTC CASSSGLALVEQYF
TRBJ1-2 TRBV6-1 . TGTGCCAGCAGTAGGGACCGAGTTAACTATGGCTACACCTTC CASSRDRVNYGYTF
TRBJ1-1 TRBV28 TRBD1 TGTGCCAGCAGTTCCGCCGGGACAGGGGGCGCCGTTAACACTGAAGCTTTCTTT CASSSAGTGGAVNTEAFF
TRBJ1-1 TRBV5-1 . TGCGCCAGTAAACCGGATGATGCGGGGGTGAACACTGAAGCTTTCTTT CASKPDDAGVNTEAFF
TRBJ1-1 TRBV6-1 . TGTGCCAGCTGGTCACAGGGTGGCACTGAAGCTTTCTTT CASWSQGGTEAFF
TRBJ2-1 TRBV4-2 . TGTGCCAGCAGCCCGGAAGTTCCTAGCCGTTACAATGAGCAGTTCTTC CASSPEVPSRYNEQFF
TRBJ1-4 TRBV9 . TGTGCCAGCAGGGGCGGCAATAATGAAAAACTGTTTTTT CASRGGNNEKLFF
TRBJ2-5 TRBV9 TRBD2 TGTGCCAGCAGCGTAGCACTAGCGGGAGAGACCCAGTACTTC CASSVALAGETQYF
TRBJ2-7 TRBV6-1 TRBD2 TGTGCCAGCAGGGACCACGGGGGGACCTACGAGCAGTACTTC CASRDHGGTYEQYF
TRBJ2-7 TRBV9 . TGTGCCAGCAGCGTCGACACCCGCTCCTACGAGCAGTACTTC CASSVDTRSYEQYF
TRBJ2-5 TRBV4-1 . TGCGCCAGCAGCCAAGATCTACGGGGTCCCGAGACCCAGTACTTC CASSQDLRGPETQYF
TRBJ2-1 TRBV5-1 TRBD2 TGCGCCAGCAGCCTCACTAGCGGGTATTACAATGAGCAGTTCTTC CASSLTSGYYNEQFF
TRBJ2-3 TRBV4-3 TRBD2 TGCGCCAGCAGCCAAAACATTATAGCGGGAAGCACAGATACGCAGTATTTT CASSQNIIAGSTDTQYF
TRBJ2-5 TRBV5-5 . TGTGCCAGCAGCTCGCCGGGATTCGCTCAAGAGACCCAGTACTTC CASSSPGFAQETQYF
TRBJ2-1 TRBV6-1 . TGTGCCAGCAGTCCGGACTACAATGAGCAGTTCTTC CASSPDYNEQFF
TRBJ2-1 TRBV7-2 TRBD2 TGTGCCAGCAGCCCTGGACTAGCGCCCTCCTACAATGAGCAGTTCTTC CASSPGLAPSYNEQFF
TRBJ2-1 TRBV2 TRBD2 TGTGCCAGCAGCCCGATGGGACTAGCGGGAACTGAGCAGTTCTTC CASSPMGLAGTEQFF
TRBJ2-3 TRBV28 TRBD2 TGTGCCAGTAACATCCTAGCGGGATGGGCAGATACGCAGTATTTT CASNILAGWADTQYF
TRBJ2-7 TRBV4-3 . TGCGCCAGCAGCCAAGACTGGCAGGGCCACTACGAGCAGTACTTC CASSQDWQGHYEQYF
TRBJ1-5 TRBV2 TRBD1 TGTGCCAGCAGCCTCCAGGGGGGGGCGGTTCAGCCCCAGCATTTT CASSLQGGAVQPQHF
TRBJ2-7 TRBV6-6 . TGTGCCAGCAGTCCGAGGACAGATACGTACGAGCAGTACTTC CASSPRTDTYEQYF
TRBJ2-3 TRBV11-1 . TGTGCCAGCAGCCCAGCCGGGGGCGGGAGCACAGATACGCAGTATTTT CASSPAGGGSTDTQYF
TRBJ1-1 TRBV6-5 . TGTGCCAGCAGCCGATCGAGGGGGGCTGAAGCTTTCTTT CASSRSRGAEAFF